This TCR beta chain is from a study of blood T cells in healthy people across ages. The CDR3 totals 13 residues. Germline CDR1 is SQVTM and CDR2 is ANQGSEA. V dropped 2 bases and J dropped 4 bases, with 11 bases sitting between them. This clonotype was recorded a few times. Its antigen is unidentified. Study-level points and caveats: TCR beta diversity was tightly associated with the proportion of naive T cells. Across the age range, TCR beta diversity per million T cells fell in a roughly linear way. The lack of PBMC sorting stopped any conclusive naive versus antigen-experienced comparison.

Combining a sample-barcoded 5' primer with a J-beta primer mix, a second PCR ran for roughly 7 to 12 cycles. Every sample produced at least 3 million CDR3-containing paired-end reads. Each CDR3 protein is one row after TCRdb ran MiXCR on the 5' RACE reads. The sample yields over 700,000 distinct CDR3 sequences, approximately 55% seen once. Sequences were obtained from blood. The receptor's source is a man older than 75 in good health. The gene calls are TRBV29-1 and TRBJ1-2; D unclear. In DNA, the CDR3 is TGCAGCGTTGAAAACGGGGAACTCTATGGCTACACCTTC. This encodes CSVENGELYGYTF.